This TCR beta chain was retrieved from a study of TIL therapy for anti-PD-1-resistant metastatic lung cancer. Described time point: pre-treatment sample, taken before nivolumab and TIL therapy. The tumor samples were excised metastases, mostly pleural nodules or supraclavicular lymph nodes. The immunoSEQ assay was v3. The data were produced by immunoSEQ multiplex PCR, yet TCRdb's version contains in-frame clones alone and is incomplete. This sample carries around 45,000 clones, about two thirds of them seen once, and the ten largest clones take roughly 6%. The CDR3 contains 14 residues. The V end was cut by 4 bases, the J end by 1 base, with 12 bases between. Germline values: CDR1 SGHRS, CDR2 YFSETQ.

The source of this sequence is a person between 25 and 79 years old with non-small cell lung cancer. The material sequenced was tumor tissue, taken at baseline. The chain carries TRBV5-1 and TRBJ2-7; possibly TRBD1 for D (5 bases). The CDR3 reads CASSHPRQSYEQYF. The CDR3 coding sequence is TGCGCCAGCAGCCATCCAAGACAGTCCTACGAGCAGTACTTC.